Listed here are 31 T cell receptor beta chains from one sample, sequenced in a study of regulatory T cells in long-lasting Graves disease. The time point was: persistent/refractory GD, antithyroid drugs over 5 years with positive TRAb. Generation of the TCR library employed RNA extracted from PBMCs. HTBI primers from iRepertoire and Arm-PCR of CDR3 regions yielded the TCR beta libraries. TCRdb passed the multiplex PCR reads through MiXCR, listing each CDR3 protein once. Among a few hundred thousand distinct CDR3 sequences listed, around a quarter were seen once. This specimen consisted of peripheral blood mononuclear cells (PBMCs), obtained when the disease was refractory, from a patient treated with antithyroid drugs. The receptors were gathered from a female donor with Graves disease.

The rearrangement uses TRBV5-8 and TRBJ2-3; D ambiguous. The CDR3 has 13 amino acids. V was cut by 2 bases and J by 4 bases, with 8 bases left in between. The germline V gene encodes CDR1 SGHTS and CDR2 YDEGEE. As DNA, the CDR3 is TGTGCCAGCAGCTTAGACACCTCAGATACGCAGTATTTT. Residues: CASSLDTSDTQYF.

This clonotype appeared many times. The rearrangement uses TRBV29-1 and TRBJ1-2; a possible D gene is TRBD1 (6 bases). V was cut by 3 bases and J by 8 bases, with 19 bases left in between. This CDR3 region has 14 residues. Germline lookup yields CDR1 SQVTM and CDR2 ANQGSEA. The CDR3 nucleotides are TGCAGCGTTGATGTTTCAGGGGCAAAAGGCGGCTACACCTTC. This gives the protein CSVDVSGAKGGYTF. Full variable domain (missing parts from reference TRBV29-1 and TRBJ1-2): SAVISQKPSRDICQRGTSLTIQCQVDSQVTMMFWYRQQPGQSLTLIATANQGSEATYESGFVIDKFPISRPNLTFSTLTVSNMSPEDSSIYLCSVDVSGAKGGYTFGSGTRLTVV.

The chain couples TRBV7-2 to TRBJ2-7; 14 bases are shared with TRBD2. Germline CDR1 reads SGHTA; CDR2 reads FQGNSA. This CDR3 is 15 amino acids long. V was clipped by 5 bases and J by 4 bases; unmatched bases: 4. This CDR3 is CASSHRTSGRYEQYF. In nucleotides, the CDR3 is TGTGCCAGCAGCCATAGGACTAGCGGGAGGTACGAGCAGTACTTC.

This clonotype was picked up many times. J is TRBJ1-2 and V is TRBV25-1, with 8 positions matching TRBD1. Germline trimming cut 6 bases from V and 1 base from J; bases unmatched to any gene: 4. The CDR3 is 14 residues long. Germline-derived CDR1 and CDR2 are MGHDK and SYGVNS. The CDR3: CASRGQDVNYGYTF. For the CDR3, the DNA is TGTGCCAGCAGGGGACAGGACGTTAACTATGGCTACACCTTC.

The CDR3 loop is CASRPTDWDSYNEQFF. The CDR3 DNA follows: TGTGCCAGCAGACCTACGGACTGGGATAGCTACAATGAGCAGTTCTTC. The chain recombines TRBV12-3 or TRBV12-4 with TRBJ2-1; a weak D match, TRBD2 (5 bases). Trimming shortened V by 6 bases and J by 3 bases, and 18 bases separated the two germline ends. The CDR3 sequence is 16 residues long.

This clonotype was seen a few times. The CDR3 here is CASSQVGSGNTIYF. The DNA of the CDR3 is TGTGCCAGCAGCCAAGTAGGGTCTGGAAACACCATATATTTT. V and J are TRBV9 and TRBJ1-3; the D is unclear. The V end lost 4 bases, the J end lost 1 base, and 9 bases lay between the germline ends. CDR1 is SGDLS, CDR2 YYNGEE, per germline. The CDR3 consists of 14 residues.

The V gene is TRBV6-2 or TRBV6-3, the J gene TRBJ2-1, with 13 nucleotides matching TRBD2. Per the germline V gene, CDR1 is MNHEY and CDR2 is SVGEGT. With 3 bases clipped from V and 6 bases from J, the junction kept 11 bases outside the gene matches. The CDR3 runs 18 residues. CDR3 bases: TGTGCCAGCAGTTATATACCACTAGCGGGAGGGCACCGCAATGAGCAGTTCTTC. Amino acid sequence: CASSYIPLAGGHRNEQFF.

The V call is TRBV3-1, the J call TRBJ2-7, with TRBD2 as a possible D gene (5 bases). With 1 base removed from V and 0 bases from J, the gap between germline ends came to 10 bases. From germline, CDR1 is LGHDT and CDR2 YNNKEL (reference sequence). The CDR3 loop spans 15 amino acids. In DNA, the CDR3 is TGTGCCAGCAGCCAAGGTCTTAGCGACTCCTACGAGCAGTACTTC. It translates to CASSQGLSDSYEQYF.

This clonotype was recorded a few times. The chain has TRBV28 and TRBJ2-5, with TRBD1 identical over 7 bases. This CDR3 spans 14 amino acids. Germline assignment: CDR1 MDHEN and CDR2 SYDVKM. The junction had 11 bases not matched to a gene; V was cut back by 6 bases and J by 7 bases. The CDR3 nucleotides are TGTGCCAGCAGCCTCGTAGGGGGCAAGGTGACCCAGTACTTC. Amino acid sequence: CASSLVGGKVTQYF.

This clonotype was observed at least ten times. The rearrangement joins TRBV6-5 to TRBJ1-2; no definite D call. Germline V lookup: CDR1 MNHEY, CDR2 SVGAGI. V was trimmed by 3 bases and J by 5 bases, leaving 16 bases between them. There are 15 residues in the CDR3. CDR3 amino acids: CASSYTGTGKYGYTF. The CDR3 DNA follows: TGTGCCAGCAGTTATACGGGAACGGGGAAATATGGCTACACCTTC.

V usage is TRBV27 and J usage is TRBJ1-2; 11 bases are a match to TRBD1. This CDR3 is built from 16 residues. After removal of 2 bases from V and 5 bases from J, the junction contained 7 bases not matched to a gene. Germline-derived CDR1 and CDR2 are MNHEY and SMNVEV (reference sequence). CDR3 sequence reads: CASSLGGTGGLYGYTF. Here the CDR3 DNA reads TGTGCCAGCAGTTTAGGGGGGACAGGGGGTTTATATGGCTACACCTTC.

V is TRBV5-6 and J is TRBJ1-2; 7 bases line up with TRBD1. Looked up from germline, CDR1 is SGHDT and CDR2 is YYEEEE. This CDR3 contains 18 residues. V gave up 0 bases and J gave up 3 bases; unmatched junction bases: 14. In nucleotides, the CDR3 is TGTGCCAGCAGCTTGGCCCTATCGGAAGCAGGGGGGCACTATGGCTACACCTTC. Its translation: CASSLALSEAGGHYGYTF.

The chain recombines TRBV7-2 with TRBJ2-3; D tentatively reads TRBD1 or TRBD2 (5 bases each). The CDR3 length is 14 residues. The V gene lost 2 bases and the J gene lost 4 bases, with 10 bases spanning the gap. Germline V gene lookup returns CDR1 SGHTA and CDR2 FQGNSA. Here the CDR3 reads CASSLWDLSDTQYF. CDR3 DNA sequence: TGTGCCAGCAGCTTATGGGACCTATCAGATACGCAGTATTTT.

This clonotype has only a few counts. The V and J genes are TRBV25-1 and TRBJ1-3, with D perhaps matching TRBD1 (5 bases). Deletions cut 1 base from V and 0 bases from J, with 13 bases between. Germline V gives CDR1 MGHDK, CDR2 SYGVNS. The CDR3 extends over 17 amino acids. The CDR3 sequence is CASSEWRGDPSGNTIYF. The CDR3 DNA sequence: TGTGCCAGCAGTGAATGGAGAGGGGATCCCTCTGGAAACACCATATATTTT.

This clonotype was counted ten times or more. V gene TRBV11-2 combines with J gene TRBJ2-2; 7 nucleotides align to TRBD2. Germline V gene data show CDR1 as SGHAT and CDR2 as FQNNGV. J lost 5 bases, V lost 5 bases, and 8 bases had no gene match. The CDR3 has 15 residues. CDR3 in amino acids: CASSISSGRTGELFF. As DNA, the CDR3 is TGTGCCAGCAGCATTAGCTCCGGGAGGACCGGGGAGCTGTTTTTT.

In its sample, this clonotype was seen many times. The chain carries TRBV28 and TRBJ1-5; D is possibly TRBD1 (6 bases). There are 15 residues in the CDR3. V lost 3 bases, J lost 2 bases, and 11 bases lay in between. Looked up from germline, CDR1 is MDHEN and CDR2 is SYDVKM. The CDR3 region has the DNA TGTGCCAGCAGTTTGGGGACAACGGGCAATCAGCCCCAGCATTTT. This gives the protein CASSLGTTGNQPQHF.

As for this clonotype: A much larger clone differs by one base, so this may be a read error. This chain joins TRBV2 and TRBJ2-4; D unclear. Germline CDR1 is SNHLY and CDR2 is FYNNEI. This CDR3 is built from 15 residues. CDR3 protein: CTSSADLLAKNIQYF. The CDR3, as DNA: TGTACCAGCAGTGCTGACCTTCTAGCCAAAAACATTCAGTACTTC. The full variable domain, with the rest looked up from reference TRBV2 and TRBJ2-4, is EPEVTQTPSHQVTQMGQEVILRCVPISNHLYFYWYRQILGQKVEFLVSFYNNEISEKSEIFDDQFSVERPDGSNFTLKIRSTKLEDSAMYFCTSSADLLAKNIQYFGAGTRLSVL.

This clonotype occurred many times. V gene TRBV12-3 or TRBV12-4 combines with J gene TRBJ2-7; 7 nucleotides align to TRBD2. Trimming took 2 bases from V and 0 from J; bases not matched to a gene: 4. CDR3 length equals 15 residues. The CDR3 bases are TGTGCCAGCAGTTTAAGCGGGGCAAACTCCTACGAGCAGTACTTC. Translating it yields CASSLSGANSYEQYF.

The table lists this clonotype with a few counts. The chain uses TRBV29-1 and TRBJ1-1, with D hard to call. The CDR3 totals 14 residues. Per germline, CDR1 SQVTM and CDR2 ANQGSEA. V was pared by 4 bases and J by 2 bases, with 14 bases between. The CDR3 loop reads CSVGLGNSNTEAFF. The DNA of the CDR3 is TGCAGCGTTGGTCTAGGGAACTCAAACACTGAAGCTTTCTTT. Complete variable domain (other parts from reference TRBV29-1 and TRBJ1-1): SAVISQKPSRDICQRGTSLTIQCQVDSQVTMMFWYRQQPGQSLTLIATANQGSEATYESGFVIDKFPISRPNLTFSTLTVSNMSPEDSSIYLCSVGLGNSNTEAFFGQGTRLTVV.

This clonotype came up a few times. The gene calls are TRBV7-2 and TRBJ2-7, with D unclear. This CDR3 is 14 amino acids long. V gave up 2 bases and J gave up 1 base, with 9 bases separating them. Germline V gives CDR1 SGHTA, CDR2 FQGNSA. The CDR3 region is CASSLSFPSYEQYF. The CDR3 DNA follows: TGTGCCAGCAGCTTAAGCTTCCCTTCCTACGAGCAGTACTTC.

This clonotype was found a few times. This chain uses TRBV19 with TRBJ1-5; maybe TRBD1 (6 bases). Germline V gene lookup returns CDR1 LNHDA and CDR2 SQIVND (reference sequence). The CDR3 loop spans 15 amino acids. Trimming stripped 6 bases from V and 0 bases from J, with 12 bases between. The CDR3 DNA is TGTGCCAGTAGGGGAACAGGGAGTAGCAATCAGCCCCAGCATTTT. Its translation is CASRGTGSSNQPQHF.

This clonotype was observed many times. The V call is TRBV12-3 or TRBV12-4, the J call TRBJ2-5; D ambiguous. This CDR3 comprises 14 residues. V lost 6 bases, J lost 1 base, and 12 bases lay in between. In DNA form, the CDR3 reads TGTGCCAGCAGCAAATCTGGCAGCCAAGAGACCCAGTACTTC. This codes for CASSKSGSQETQYF.

The rearrangement links TRBV6-1 to TRBJ1-2, with 9 bases fitting TRBD1. The CDR3 has 14 amino acids. Looked up from germline, CDR1 is MNHNS and CDR2 is SASEGT. The V segment lost 10 bases and the J segment 3 bases; nucleotides outside the gene matches: 9. The CDR3 loop is CATRTGANYYGYTF. The CDR3, as DNA: TGTGCCACCCGGACAGGGGCCAACTACTATGGCTACACCTTC.

The J gene is TRBJ2-7, the V gene TRBV12-3 or TRBV12-4; D ambiguous. This CDR3 spans 12 amino acids. V dropped 5 bases and J dropped 6 bases, with 11 bases sitting between them. CDR3 loop: CASSLPPSEQYF. CDR3 DNA: TGTGCCAGCAGTCTACCCCCTAGCGAGCAGTACTTC.

In this sample, this clonotype turned up many times. This chain joins TRBV28 and TRBJ2-1; 13 nucleotides line up with TRBD2. The CDR3 is made up of 16 amino acids. CDR1 and CDR2 (germline): MDHEN, SYDVKM. J gave up 2 bases and V 8 bases, and 6 bases lay outside the gene matches. The CDR3 bases are TGTGCCAGCTGGACTAGCGGGAGTTCAGCCTACAATGAGCAGTTCTTC. This sequence encodes CASWTSGSSAYNEQFF.

The rearrangement joins TRBV6-2 or TRBV6-3 to TRBJ1-6; no reliable D call. From germline, CDR1 is MNHEY and CDR2 SVGEGT. Trimming removed 7 bases from V and 2 bases from J, with 18 bases in between. CDR3 length equals 17 residues. CDR3 residues: CASTEWVPEPYNSPLHF. The CDR3 DNA sequence: TGTGCCAGCACCGAATGGGTCCCCGAGCCCTATAATTCACCCCTCCACTTT.

The gene calls are TRBV15 and TRBJ2-5, with 15 bases fitting TRBD2. Germline CDR1 reads LNHNV; CDR2 reads YYDKDF (reference sequence). The CDR3 has 17 amino acids. The V segment lost 1 base and the J segment 2 bases; nucleotides outside the gene matches: 2. CDR3 protein: CATSRGGLAGGQETQYF. The CDR3 nucleotides are TGTGCCACCAGCAGAGGGGGACTAGCGGGAGGTCAAGAGACCCAGTACTTC.

This rearrangement joins TRBV7-2 to TRBJ2-7; no reliable D call. This CDR3 has 11 amino acids. Germline CDR1 reads SGHTA; CDR2 reads FQGNSA. Trimming took off 4 bases at V and 7 bases at J, with 8 bases between the two ends. The DNA for the CDR3 is TGTGCCAGCAGCTCGAGTAAGGAGCAGTACTTC. Its translation is CASSSSKEQYF.

This clonotype was detected a few times. This chain joins TRBV6-2 or TRBV6-3 and TRBJ2-2; 7 bases line up with TRBD1. CDR3 length: 17 residues. Germline lookup yields CDR1 MNHEY and CDR2 SVGEGT. With V trimmed by 2 bases and J by 4 bases, 10 bases remained unmatched. CDR3 DNA: TGTGCCAGCAGTTACCGGACGACAGGGAAATTCACCGGGGAGCTGTTTTTT. Protein: CASSYRTTGKFTGELFF.

This clonotype was recorded a few times. This chain connects TRBV28 to TRBJ1-5; 9 positions agree with TRBD1. Germline CDR1 reads MDHEN; CDR2 reads SYDVKM. The CDR3 sequence is 14 residues long. V was clipped by 7 bases and J by 4 bases; unmatched bases: 5. CDR3 in DNA: TGTGCCAGCAAGGGGACAGGGTGGAATCAGCCCCAGCATTTT. Translated, it gives CASKGTGWNQPQHF.

Comment on this clonotype: This CDR3 fails to terminate in the conserved phenylalanine or tryptophan, so it likely reflects a read error. The chain carries TRBV6-1 and TRBJ1-1, with 8 bases matching TRBD1. The germline V gene has CDR1 MNHNS and CDR2 SASEGT. The length of the CDR3 is 14 residues. The ends lost 5 bases at V and 5 bases at J; junction bases unmatched: 7. CDR3 bases: TGTGCCAGCAGTCTGGACAGGGCGGGTACTGAAGCTTTCTTA. Translated: CASSLDRAGTEAFL.